One TCR beta chain is described in this entry. No antigen is known for it. No much larger clone exists at a distance of one base, and base qualities are not known. The immunoSEQ hsTCRB v3.0 assay was used at survey level resolution for TRB variable region sequencing. TRB sequencing targeted a depth of roughly 40,000-55,000 T-cell genomes per sample. Pooled TRB libraries were sequenced on an Illumina MiSeq with a v3 150-cycle kit. As for the authors' bioinformatics: Repertoire analysis was performed in R inside a reproducible Nextflow workflow that covered QC, data transformation and analysis. LymphoSeq2, an R package for exploring AIRR-Seq data, was used to implement the custom analyses. A handful of samples that produced fewer than 5000 total TRB sequences were removed, so 180 or so HIV repertoires were analyzed. Of the 188 retained HIV repertoires, approximately 57 were collected before and around 130 after ART initiation. Repertoires were downsampled to 5000 TRB nucleotide sequences, and summary statistics were averaged over 100 downsampling iterations. The analysis kept only TRB sequences whose CDR3 regions were at least seven amino acids long. Diversity was measured with a Shannon entropy-derived clonality score and the Gini coefficient. In the repertoire networks, any two of the top 5000 CDR3 amino acid sequences were linked whenever the two sequences differed by an edit distance of one. For TRB CDR3 amino acid sequences, GLIPH2 was used to predict antigen specificity groups and MHC restriction. To flag known associations with CMV, EBV, HIV or tissue antigens, CDR3 amino acid sequences were compared against VDJdb and McPAS-TCR. Pre-ART, post-ART and control groups were compared with Wilcoxon signed-rank tests and Holm-Bonferroni correction. In TCRdb, the immuneACCESS table is reduced to in-frame sequences with V and J assigned. These tables do not hold every clone; where another copy was compared, an unresolved V gene accounts for under half, and the others remain unexplained. V, J and clone size reflect that table, while D and trimming were determined from the DNA. The sample includes approximately 19,000 clones, with 79% observed a single time. The top ten clones comprise around 6.6% of the sample.

Participants were included only if at least one PBMC sample before ART initiation and at least two post-ART samples were available. Every participant with HIV received treatment in the United States of America. Before DNA extraction, cryopreserved samples containing roughly 1-10 million PBMC were thawed and washed. At the time of the earliest PBMC sample, participants with HIV were aged between about 23 and 55 years. Per participant, PBMC samples came from 1-4 timepoints prior to ART initiation and 2-8 timepoints following ART initiation, for a median of 7 samples. For every participant, serial HIV viral load, CD4+ T-cell count, ART history and demographic data were obtained. Using a Qiagen kit on a QIAcube, genomic DNA was extracted from unsorted PBMC, with samples processed in batches of 12. The CDR3, cysteine through phenylalanine, is 17 amino acids long. This entry keeps only the CDR3 DNA: 51 bases, framed from base 1. In the germline V gene, CDR1 corresponds to MNHNS and CDR2 to SASEGT. The junction shows trimming of 0 bases on V and 1 base on J, plus 16 bases between the germline ends.

The sample comes from a study of long-term antiretroviral therapy in people with HIV (dated 2022 in TCRdb). In the study overall: The earliest samples were collected approximately a decade before the 2015 WHO recommendation for immediate ART, a period when ART was typically delayed until CD4 counts fell. A retrospective serial study tested whether changes in peripheral blood TRB repertoire composition and diversity were associated with ART initiation and durable HIV suppression. A total of 192 cryopreserved PBMC samples were contributed to the cohort by 30 adults with confirmed HIV infection, with samples collected serially over a mean of approximately 6 years (range 1-12). Among the approximately 27 participants with HIV, more than ten were female. No cross-contamination during QIAcube processing turned up in test extractions that ran a monoclonal T-cell line alongside more than 30 polyclonal samples.

General conclusions and limits of the study: At every time point, the repertoire was dominated by expanded TRB clones first identified before ART initiation, although this dominance fluctuated and, in many PLHIV, declined after ART. Starting ART was linked to a significant rise in TRB diversity, yet even with long-term ART the diversity remained significantly lower than in transplant donor controls. Narrower CDR3 length ranges were observed in HIV repertoires than in controls, and an antigen-experienced repertoire with only a slight naive shift after ART was suggested by the network structure. Because PBMC availability was limited, only the TCR beta chain was sequenced, with no alpha chain pairing. Inferences about post-ART repertoire changes were limited because no data were available on ART adherence, viral resistance or therapy changes. Because pre-ART samples had limited cell numbers, profiling was done on unsorted PBMC rather than on sorted CD4+ and CD8+ T cells. The samples span the years 2004 to 2017, and the ART regimens used at that time may not be as effective as current regimens.

Specimen: unsorted PBMCs, collected at the start of antiretroviral therapy, before treatment. The receptor chain draws on TRBV6-1 and TRBJ2-7, with a tentative D call of TRBD1 or TRBD2, each matching 6 bases. The source of this sequence is a man aged 18-30 years with HIV. The DNA is as follows: TGTGCCAGCAGTGAAGCGGGGGGCCCCTCCGCTTCCTACGAGCAGTACTTC. This sequence encodes CASSEAGGPSASYEQYF.